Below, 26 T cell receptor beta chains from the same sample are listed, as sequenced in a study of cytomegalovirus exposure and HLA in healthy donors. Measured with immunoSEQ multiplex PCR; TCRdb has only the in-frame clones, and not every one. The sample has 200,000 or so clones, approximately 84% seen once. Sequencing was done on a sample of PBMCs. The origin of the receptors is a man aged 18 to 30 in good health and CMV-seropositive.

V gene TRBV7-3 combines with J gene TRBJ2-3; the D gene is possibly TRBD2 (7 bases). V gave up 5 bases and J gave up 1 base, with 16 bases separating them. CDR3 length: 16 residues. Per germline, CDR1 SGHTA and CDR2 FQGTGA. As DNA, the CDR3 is TGTGCCAGCAGCCCCCAGACCGGGGGGCGCACAGATACGCAGTATTTT. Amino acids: CASSPQTGGRTDTQYF.

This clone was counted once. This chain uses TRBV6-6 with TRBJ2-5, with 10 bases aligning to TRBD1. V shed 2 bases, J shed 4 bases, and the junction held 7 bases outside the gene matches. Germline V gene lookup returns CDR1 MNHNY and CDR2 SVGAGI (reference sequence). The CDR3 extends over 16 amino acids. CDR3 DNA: TGTGCCAGCAGTTACGGGGACAGGGGCGCCTCAGAGACCCAGTACTTC. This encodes CASSYGDRGASETQYF.

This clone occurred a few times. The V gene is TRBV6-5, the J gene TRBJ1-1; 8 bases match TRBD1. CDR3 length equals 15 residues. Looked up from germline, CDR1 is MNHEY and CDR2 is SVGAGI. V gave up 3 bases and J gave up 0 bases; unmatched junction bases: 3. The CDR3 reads CASSYRQGLNTEAFF. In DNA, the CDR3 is TGTGCCAGCAGTTATAGACAGGGGTTGAACACTGAAGCTTTCTTT.

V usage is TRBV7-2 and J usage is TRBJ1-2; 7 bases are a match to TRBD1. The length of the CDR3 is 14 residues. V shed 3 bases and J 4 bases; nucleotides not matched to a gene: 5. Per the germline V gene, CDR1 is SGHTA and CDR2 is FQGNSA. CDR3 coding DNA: TGTGCCAGCAGCTTTCAACAGGGGATCTATGGCTACACCTTC. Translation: CASSFQQGIYGYTF.

Here the CDR3 reads CASTLTELGRGRHEQFF. CDR3 DNA: TGTGCCAGCACCCTCACGGAACTCGGAAGGGGCAGGCATGAGCAGTTCTTC. The chain has TRBV7-9 and TRBJ2-1, with D maybe TRBD1 (5 bases). V gave up 7 bases and J gave up 8 bases, with 27 bases separating them. Germline V gene data show CDR1 as SEHNR and CDR2 as FQNEAQ (reference sequence). This CDR3 region has 17 residues.

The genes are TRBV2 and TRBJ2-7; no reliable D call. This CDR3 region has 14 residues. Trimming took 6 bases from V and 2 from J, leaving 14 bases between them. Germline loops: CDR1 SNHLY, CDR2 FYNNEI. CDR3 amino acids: CASSVNTLPYEQYF. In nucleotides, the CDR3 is TGTGCCAGCAGCGTAAACACCCTCCCCTACGAGCAGTACTTC.

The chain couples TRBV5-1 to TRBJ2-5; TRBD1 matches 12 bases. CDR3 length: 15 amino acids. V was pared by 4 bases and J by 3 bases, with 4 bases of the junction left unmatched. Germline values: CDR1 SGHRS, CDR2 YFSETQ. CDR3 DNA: TGCGCCAGCAGCAGGGACAGGGGGCCGGAAGAGACCCAGTACTTC. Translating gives CASSRDRGPEETQYF.

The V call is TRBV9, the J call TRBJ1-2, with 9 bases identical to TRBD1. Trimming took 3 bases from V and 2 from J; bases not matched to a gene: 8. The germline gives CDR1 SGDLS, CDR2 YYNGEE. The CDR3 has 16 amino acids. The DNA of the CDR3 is TGTGCCAGCAGCGCAGCAACAGGGGGCAGCAACTATGGCTACACCTTC. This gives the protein CASSAATGGSNYGYTF.

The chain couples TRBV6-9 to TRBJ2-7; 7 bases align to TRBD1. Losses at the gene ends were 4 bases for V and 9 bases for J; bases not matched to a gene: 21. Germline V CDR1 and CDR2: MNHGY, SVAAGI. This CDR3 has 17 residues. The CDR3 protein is CASSSSLLTGTVLGQYF. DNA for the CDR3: TGTGCCAGCAGTTCATCCCTTTTAACCGGGACAGTGTTGGGGCAGTACTTC.

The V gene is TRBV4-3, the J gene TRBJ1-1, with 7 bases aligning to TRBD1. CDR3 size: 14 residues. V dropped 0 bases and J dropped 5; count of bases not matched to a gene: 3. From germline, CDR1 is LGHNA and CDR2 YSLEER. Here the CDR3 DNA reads TGCGCCAGCAGCCAAGAACCCAGGGGGACTGAAGCTTTCTTT. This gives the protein CASSQEPRGTEAFF.

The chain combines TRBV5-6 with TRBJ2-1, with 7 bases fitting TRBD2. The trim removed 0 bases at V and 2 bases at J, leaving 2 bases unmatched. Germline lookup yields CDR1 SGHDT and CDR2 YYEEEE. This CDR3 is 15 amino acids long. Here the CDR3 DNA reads TGTGCCAGCAGCTTGGGGGCGGGAGCCTACAATGAGCAGTTCTTC. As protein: CASSLGAGAYNEQFF.

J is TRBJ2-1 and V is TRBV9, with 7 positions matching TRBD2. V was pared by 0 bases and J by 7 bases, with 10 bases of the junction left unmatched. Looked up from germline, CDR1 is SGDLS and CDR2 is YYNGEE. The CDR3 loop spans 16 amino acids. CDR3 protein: CASSVGLTGGGNEQFF. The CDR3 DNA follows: TGTGCCAGCAGCGTAGGGCTGACGGGAGGAGGAAATGAGCAGTTCTTC.

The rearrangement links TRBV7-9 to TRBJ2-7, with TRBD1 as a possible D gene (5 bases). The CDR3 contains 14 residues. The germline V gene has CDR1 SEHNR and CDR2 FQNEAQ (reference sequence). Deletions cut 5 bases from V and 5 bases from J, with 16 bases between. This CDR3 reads CASSPPAGLHEQYF. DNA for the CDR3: TGTGCCAGCAGCCCCCCCGCAGGGCTGCACGAGCAGTACTTC.

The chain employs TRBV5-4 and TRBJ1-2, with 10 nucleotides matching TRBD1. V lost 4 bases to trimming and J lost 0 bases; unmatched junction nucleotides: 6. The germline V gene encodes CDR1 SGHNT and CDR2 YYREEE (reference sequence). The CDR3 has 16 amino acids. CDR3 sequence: CASSPGQGPPNYGYTF. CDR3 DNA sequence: TGTGCCAGCAGCCCGGGACAGGGGCCGCCTAACTATGGCTACACCTTC.

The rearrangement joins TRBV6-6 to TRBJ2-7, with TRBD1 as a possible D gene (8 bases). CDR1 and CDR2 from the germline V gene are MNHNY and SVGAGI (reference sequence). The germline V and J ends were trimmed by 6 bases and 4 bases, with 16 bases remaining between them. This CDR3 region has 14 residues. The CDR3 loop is CASRRGDRIYEQYF. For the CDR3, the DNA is TGTGCCAGCAGACGGGGGGACAGGATTTACGAGCAGTACTTC.

CDR3 nucleotide sequence: TGTGCCAGCAGCTTAGCCCGGGATGAGCAGTTCTTC. This encodes CASSLARDEQFF. The chain has TRBV7-3 and TRBJ2-1; D remains unclear. The V and J ends lost 2 bases and 8 bases respectively, with 7 bases between them. The CDR3 covers 12 residues. Germline V gives CDR1 SGHTA, CDR2 FQGTGA.

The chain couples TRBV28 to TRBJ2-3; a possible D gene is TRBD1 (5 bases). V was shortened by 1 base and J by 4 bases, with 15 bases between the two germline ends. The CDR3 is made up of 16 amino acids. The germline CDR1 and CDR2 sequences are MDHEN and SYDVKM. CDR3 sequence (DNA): TGTGCCAGCAGTTTATATGATGTGGGGCGTGCAGATACGCAGTATTTT. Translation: CASSLYDVGRADTQYF.

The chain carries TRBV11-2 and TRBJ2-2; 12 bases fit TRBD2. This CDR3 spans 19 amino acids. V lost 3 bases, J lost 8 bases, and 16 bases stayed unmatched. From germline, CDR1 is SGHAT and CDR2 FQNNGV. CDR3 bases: TGTGCCAGCAGCTTTCACCTAGCGGGAGGGCCCCGAGAGACGGGGGAGCTGTTTTTT. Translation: CASSFHLAGGPRETGELFF.

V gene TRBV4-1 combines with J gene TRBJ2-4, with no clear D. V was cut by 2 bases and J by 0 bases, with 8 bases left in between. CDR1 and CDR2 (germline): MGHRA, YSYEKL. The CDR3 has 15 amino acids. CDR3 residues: CASSQTQLAKNIQYF. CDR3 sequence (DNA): TGCGCCAGCAGCCAAACCCAACTAGCCAAAAACATTCAGTACTTC.

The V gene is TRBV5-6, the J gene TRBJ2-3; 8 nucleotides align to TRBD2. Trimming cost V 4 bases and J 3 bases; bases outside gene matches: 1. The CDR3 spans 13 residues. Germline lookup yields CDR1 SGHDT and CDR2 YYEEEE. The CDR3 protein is CASSRLATDTQYF. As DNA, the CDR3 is TGTGCCAGCAGCCGACTAGCGACAGATACGCAGTATTTT.

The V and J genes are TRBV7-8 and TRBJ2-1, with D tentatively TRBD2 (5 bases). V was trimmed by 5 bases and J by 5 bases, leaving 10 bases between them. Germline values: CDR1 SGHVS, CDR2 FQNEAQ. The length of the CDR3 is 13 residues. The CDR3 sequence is CASSQPGNNEQFF. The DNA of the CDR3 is TGTGCCAGCAGCCAACCCGGGAACAATGAGCAGTTCTTC.

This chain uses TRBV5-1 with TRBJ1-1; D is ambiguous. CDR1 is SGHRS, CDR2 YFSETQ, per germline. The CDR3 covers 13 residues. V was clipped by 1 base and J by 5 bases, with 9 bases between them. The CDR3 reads CASSLTAGTEAFF. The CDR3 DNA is TGCGCCAGCAGCTTGACTGCGGGAACTGAAGCTTTCTTT.

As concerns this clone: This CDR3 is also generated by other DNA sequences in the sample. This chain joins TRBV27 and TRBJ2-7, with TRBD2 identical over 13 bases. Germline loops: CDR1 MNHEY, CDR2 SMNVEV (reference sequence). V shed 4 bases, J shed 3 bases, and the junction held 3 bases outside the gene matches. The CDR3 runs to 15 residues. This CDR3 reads CASSSRTSGSYEQYF. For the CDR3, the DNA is TGTGCCAGCAGTTCCCGGACTAGCGGGAGCTACGAGCAGTACTTC.

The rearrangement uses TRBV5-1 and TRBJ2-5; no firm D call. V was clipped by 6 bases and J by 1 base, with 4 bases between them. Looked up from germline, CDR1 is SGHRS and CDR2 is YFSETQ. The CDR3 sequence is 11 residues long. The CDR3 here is CASTGQETQYF. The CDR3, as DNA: TGCGCCAGCACGGGCCAAGAGACCCAGTACTTC.

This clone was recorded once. The DNA for the CDR3 is TGTGCCAGCAGCGAGGGACAGGTCCCAAACACCGGGGAGCTGTTTTTT. Its translation is CASSEGQVPNTGELFF. The chain links TRBV7-9 to TRBJ2-2, with 8 bases fitting TRBD1. The CDR3 consists of 16 residues. V was pared by 5 bases and J by 2 bases, with 7 bases of the junction left unmatched. The germline V gene has CDR1 SEHNR and CDR2 FQNEAQ (reference sequence).

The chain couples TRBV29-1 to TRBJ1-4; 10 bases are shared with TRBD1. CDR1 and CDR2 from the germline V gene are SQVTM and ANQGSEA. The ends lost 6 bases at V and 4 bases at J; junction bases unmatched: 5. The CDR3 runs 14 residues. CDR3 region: CSVARTGGNEKLFF. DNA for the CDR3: TGCAGCGTCGCAAGGACAGGGGGTAATGAAAAACTGTTTTTT.